This T cell receptor beta chain is from a study of blood T cell repertoires in COVID-19. Study at large: The analysed material was cDNA or gDNA that came from T cells, B-cell-depleted T cells, or PBMCs.

With 1 base removed from V and 4 bases from J, the gap between germline ends came to 17 bases. The germline V gene encodes CDR1 LGHNA and CDR2 YSLEER. This CDR3 has 17 amino acids. Clones were sequenced by immunoSEQ multiplex PCR, and TCRdb holds only the in-frame ones, with some missing. The table records roughly 110,000 clones, approximately 88% of them present only once. The chain has TRBV4-3 and TRBJ2-1; a possible D gene is TRBD1 (5 bases). This TCR derives from a middle-aged woman with acute or convalescent COVID-19. The specimen was peripheral blood. CDR3 in DNA: TGCGCCAGCAGCCAAGGGGGATCCCGCCAGGGTTACAATGAGCAGTTCTTC. Its protein product is CASSQGGSRQGYNEQFF.